This is a list of T cell receptor beta chains from one sample in a study of T cell responses to AZD1222 COVID-19 vaccine. Using immunoSEQ multiplex PCR, the repertoire was profiled, and TCRdb retains in-frame clones only, with some absent. The sample gives 120,000 to 150,000 clones, about 89% of which show up once; 6.5% to 8% is in the top ten. The sample consisted of peripheral blood, taken 28 days after the second dose of the MenACWY control vaccine. These receptors all come from an adult who received the MenACWY meningococcal vaccine as a control. The CDR3 runs from the conserved cysteine through the conserved F or W. A D gene is named only where the DNA matches it firmly. Expanded clones are given a class, and other clones once, few, many or no size at all.

cdr3_nt cdr3_aa d_call j_call clone_size v_call
TGCGCCACCACAGGCACCACAACTAATGAAAAACTGTTTTTT CATTGTTTNEKLFF . TRBJ1-4 . TRBV10-2
TGTGCCAGCAGTGAAGCCGGGGGACTAGCGGGAGTAGGGCAGTACTTC CASSEAGGLAGVGQYF TRBD2 TRBJ2-7 . TRBV2
TGCGCCAGCAGTTTAATTGGTAGCGTGACAGATACGCAGTATTTT CASSLIGSVTDTQYF . TRBJ2-3 . TRBV5-1
TGTGCCAGCAGCAAGGGACAGCGGTATGGCTACACCTTC CASSKGQRYGYTF . TRBJ1-2 . TRBV21-1
TGTGCCAGCAGCTTATCCTCTTGGCGGGGGAAGTACAATGAGCAGTTCTTC CASSLSSWRGKYNEQFF TRBD2 TRBJ2-1 . TRBV11-2
TGTGCCAGACAGGGGGCCCGAAACTTCTCCTACAATGAGCAGTTCTTC CARQGARNFSYNEQFF TRBD1 TRBJ2-1 . TRBV9
TGCGCCAGCAGCTTGGTCGGGGGGCGCAGAGCCTACGAGCAGTACTTC CASSLVGGRRAYEQYF . TRBJ2-7 few TRBV5-1
TGTGCCAGCAGTGCCACTAGCGGGGGTGGTGGAGATACGCAGTATTTT CASSATSGGGGDTQYF TRBD2 TRBJ2-3 . TRBV6-1
TGTGCCAGCAGCCAGACTATCTACAATGAGCAGTTCTTC CASSQTIYNEQFF . TRBJ2-1 . TRBV28
TGTGCCAGCAGTTGCTCGGCGGGTGGTAATCAGCCCCAGCATTTT CASSCSAGGNQPQHF . TRBJ1-5 . TRBV6-2/TRBV6-3
TGTGCCAGCAGCGTAGACGCTAATAATCAGCCCCAGCATTTT CASSVDANNQPQHF . TRBJ1-5 . TRBV9
TGTGCCAGCAGCCACTCCCGCGGGGTCAACACCGGGGAGCTGTTTTTT CASSHSRGVNTGELFF . TRBJ2-2 . TRBV7-2
TGTGCCAGCAGCCCCGGGACTAGCGGGGGAGCCAAAAACATTCAGTACTTC CASSPGTSGGAKNIQYF TRBD2 TRBJ2-4 . TRBV7-8
TGTGCCGGCCGACTAGCGGGGCTCGATGAGCAGTTCTTC CAGRLAGLDEQFF TRBD2 TRBJ2-1 once TRBV2
TGCGCCAGCAGCCAAGAGGGGGCTAGCTCAGATACGCAGTATTTT CASSQEGASSDTQYF . TRBJ2-3 once TRBV4-3
TGTGCCTGGAGTACACTCGCTAGCGGGGGGCTCCATGAGCAGTTCTTC CAWSTLASGGLHEQFF TRBD2 TRBJ2-1 . TRBV30
TGTGCCAGCAGCTATCGGGACAGGCCCCAAGAGACCCAGTACTTC CASSYRDRPQETQYF TRBD1 TRBJ2-5 . TRBV9
TGTGCCAGCAGCCTAGGGGGGCTGCTTGGCTACACCTTC CASSLGGLLGYTF . TRBJ1-2 . TRBV7-3
TGTGCCAGCAGTTTATCACGGGGGGGGAACACTGAAGCTTTCTTT CASSLSRGGNTEAFF . TRBJ1-1 once TRBV28
TGCGCCAGCAGCCACCCACGGGGCGAGCAGTACTTC CASSHPRGEQYF . TRBJ2-7 . TRBV4-3
TGTGCCAGCAGTCGACAGGGATCAGATACGCAGTATTTT CASSRQGSDTQYF TRBD1 TRBJ2-3 . TRBV28
TGTGCCAGCAGCTCGCCGACTAACCAAGAGACCCAGTACTTC CASSSPTNQETQYF . TRBJ2-5 few TRBV5-6
TGTGCCAGCAGTTACTCGACAACAGCCTCCTACGAGCAGTACTTC CASSYSTTASYEQYF . TRBJ2-7 . TRBV6-2/TRBV6-3
TGTGCCAGCAGTTTAGGGACGCCGCGCAATGAGCAGTTCTTC CASSLGTPRNEQFF . TRBJ2-1 . TRBV27
TGTGCCAGTAGTACCGGGACGGGACCGAATCAGCCCCAGCATTTT CASSTGTGPNQPQHF . TRBJ1-5 . TRBV19
TGTGCCAGCAGTCGGAACAATGAGCAGTTCTTC CASSRNNEQFF . TRBJ2-1 . TRBV6-5
TGCGCCAGCAGCTCTGAGGGGCGCGGCTATGGCTACACCTTC CASSSEGRGYGYTF . TRBJ1-2 . TRBV5-1
TGTGCCACCAGCAGAGATCAAATTGTGGGGAATCAGCCCCAGCATTTT CATSRDQIVGNQPQHF . TRBJ1-5 . TRBV15
TGTGCCAGCAGTTACTCGATATCTTGGGGTTTGAACACTGAAGCTTTCTTT CASSYSISWGLNTEAFF . TRBJ1-1 . TRBV6-2/TRBV6-3
TGTGCCAGCGCAGGGGCCGCGCGCAACTATGGCTACACCTTC CASAGAARNYGYTF . TRBJ1-2 . TRBV28
TGTGCCAGCACCCAGGGGGGACAGGGGGATGAAAAACTGTTTTTT CASTQGGQGDEKLFF TRBD1 TRBJ1-4 . TRBV28
TGTGCCAGCAGCTTAACCGGGACAGGGAAGTTTTCCTATAATTCACCCCTCCACTTT CASSLTGTGKFSYNSPLHF TRBD1 TRBJ1-6 . TRBV7-8
TGTGCCAGCAGCCCACACATCTCCTACGAGCAGTACTTC CASSPHISYEQYF . TRBJ2-7 . TRBV16
TGTGCCAGCAGCGTAGCTGGAGCGGGAGGACAAGAGACCCAGTACTTC CASSVAGAGGQETQYF TRBD2 TRBJ2-5 . TRBV9
TGCGCCAGCAGCTTGGAGACTAGCGGATACAATGAGCAGTTCTTC CASSLETSGYNEQFF TRBD2 TRBJ2-1 . TRBV5-1
TGTGCCAGCAGCTCATCGACTACTAGCGGGGGCTCCTACGAGCAGTACTTC CASSSSTTSGGSYEQYF TRBD2 TRBJ2-7 . TRBV11-2
TGCGCCAGCCCGGGGCAGGCTTCAGATACGCAGTATTTT CASPGQASDTQYF . TRBJ2-3 few TRBV10-1
TGTGCCAGTTTCCTGACAGGGGGCCGCACTGAAGCTTTCTTT CASFLTGGRTEAFF TRBD1 TRBJ1-1 . TRBV19
TGTGCCAGCAGGCGACAGGGGGGCGGCTATGGCTACACCTTC CASRRQGGGYGYTF TRBD1 TRBJ1-2 . TRBV28